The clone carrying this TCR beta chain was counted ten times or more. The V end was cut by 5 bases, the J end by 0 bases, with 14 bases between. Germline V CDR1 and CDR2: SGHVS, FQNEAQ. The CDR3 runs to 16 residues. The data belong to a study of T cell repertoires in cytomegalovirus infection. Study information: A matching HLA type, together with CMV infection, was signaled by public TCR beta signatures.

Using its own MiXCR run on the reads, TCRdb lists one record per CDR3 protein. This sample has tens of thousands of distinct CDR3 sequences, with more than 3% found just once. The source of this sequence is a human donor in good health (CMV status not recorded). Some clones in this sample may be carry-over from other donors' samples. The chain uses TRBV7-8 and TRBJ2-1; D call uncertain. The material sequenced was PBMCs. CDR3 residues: CASSPSTLSSYNEQFF. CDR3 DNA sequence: TGTGCCAGCAGCCCCAGCACCCTAAGCTCCTACAATGAGCAGTTCTTC.